These T cell receptor beta chains were read from a single sample in a study of blood T cell repertoires in COVID-19. Method: immunoSEQ multiplex PCR; TCRdb's copy keeps in-frame clones and lacks some. The sample records 39,000 or so clones, around 80% being singletons. The sample comprised peripheral blood. Every receptor here comes from a woman of 80 years or more with active or convalescent COVID-19. Each CDR3 is given with its conserved first and last residue. D genes are given only for firm matches. Clone size is stated in some rows and not others, as once, few, many or a class when expanded.

D gene	V gene	clone size	J gene	CDR3 DNA	CDR3 protein
TRBD1	TRBV18	NA	TRBJ1-1	TGTGCCAGCTCACAAACAGGGGGGGAGAACACTGAAGCTTTCTTT	CASSQTGGENTEAFF
NA	TRBV7-7	NA	TRBJ2-1	TGTGCCAGCAGCCCGGGGGGCGGGTACTCCTACAATGAGCAGTTCTTC	CASSPGGGYSYNEQFF
TRBD1	TRBV28	NA	TRBJ1-1	TGTGCCAGCAGTTTAGGGTGGGGACAGGGAGCCAACACTGAAGCTTTCTTT	CASSLGWGQGANTEAFF
NA	TRBV2	few	TRBJ1-1	TGTGCCAGCAACCTGGAGGGAAGGGCCACTGAAGCTTTCTTT	CASNLEGRATEAFF
NA	TRBV24-1	NA	TRBJ2-7	TGTGCCACCAGTGATTCTATGGCCTACGAGCAGTACTTC	CATSDSMAYEQYF
NA	TRBV27	NA	TRBJ2-7	TGTGCCAGCACAGACGGGGCAGGGGACTCCTACGAGCAGTACTTC	CASTDGAGDSYEQYF
NA	TRBV6-2/TRBV6-3	few	TRBJ1-2	TGTGCCAGCAGTTCCTGGACAAGCTCCTATGGCTACACCTTC	CASSSWTSSYGYTF
NA	TRBV27	NA	TRBJ1-2	TGTGCCAGCAGTGCCACGGGCTATGGCTACACCTTC	CASSATGYGYTF
NA	TRBV30	NA	TRBJ1-1	TGTGCCTGGACCCAAGGAGTGAACACTGAAGCTTTCTTT	CAWTQGVNTEAFF
TRBD1	TRBV7-8	NA	TRBJ1-6	TGTGCCAGCAGCTTCGCCGGACAGGTCCCCAATTCACCCCTCCACTTT	CASSFAGQVPNSPLHF
NA	TRBV7-2	NA	TRBJ1-2	TGTGCCAGCAGCTTAGTGGGGGGTAACGGCTATGGCTACACCTTC	CASSLVGGNGYGYTF
TRBD1	TRBV7-2	NA	TRBJ2-7	TGTGCCAGCAGCCTAGGGACAGGGCTGCAGTACTTC	CASSLGTGLQYF
NA	TRBV18	once	TRBJ2-7	TGTGCCAGCTCACCAGTCTCTGTACGAGCCCACGAGCAGTACTTC	CASSPVSVRAHEQYF
TRBD1	TRBV5-1	few	TRBJ1-6	TGCGCCAGCAGCCGATCGGGACAGAGGAATTCACCCCTCCACTTT	CASSRSGQRNSPLHF
TRBD1	TRBV5-6	NA	TRBJ1-3	TGTGCCAGCAGCCTGGGACAGGGGTTCGGAAACACCATATATTTT	CASSLGQGFGNTIYF
TRBD1	TRBV5-1	NA	TRBJ1-1	TGCGCCAGCAGCCCCAACAGGGGGCCTGAAGCTTTCTTT	CASSPNRGPEAFF
TRBD1	TRBV29-1	NA	TRBJ2-5	TGCAGCGTTGCCAGAGGACAGGGTGGTATGACCCAGTACTTC	CSVARGQGGMTQYF
NA	TRBV19	NA	TRBJ1-1	TGTGCCAGTATCGCCCAGCGCACTGAAGCTTTCTTT	CASIAQRTEAFF
TRBD1	TRBV28	NA	TRBJ1-1	TGTGCCAGCAGTTTAATCGGACAGGGGACACTAGGGAACACTGAAGCTTTCTTT	CASSLIGQGTLGNTEAFF
NA	TRBV2	NA	TRBJ1-2	TGTGCCAGCGACCGGGAAAACTATGGCTACACCTTC	CASDRENYGYTF
TRBD1	TRBV7-9	NA	TRBJ1-5	TGTGCCAGCAGCTTAGTTTTGGGACAGGGTTCCCCCGGTCAGCCCCAGCATTTT	CASSLVLGQGSPGQPQHF
TRBD1	TRBV18	NA	TRBJ2-5	TGTGCCAGCTCACCGACAGGGCAGGAGACCCAGTACTTC	CASSPTGQETQYF
NA	TRBV28	NA	TRBJ2-1	TGTGCCAGCAGTTTGGGCGGACGGACAATTTACAATGAGCAGTTCTTC	CASSLGGRTIYNEQFF
NA	TRBV6-1	NA	TRBJ2-7	TGTGCCAGCAGTGAAGGGACTTTTAGCTCCTACGAGCAGTACTTC	CASSEGTFSSYEQYF
NA	TRBV20-1	NA	TRBJ2-7	TGCAGTGCCCTTCGCTACGAGCAGTACTTC	CSALRYEQYF
NA	TRBV19	NA	TRBJ1-6	TGTGCCAGTAGTATCGAACAGTATAATTCACCCCTCCACTTT	CASSIEQYNSPLHF
NA	TRBV28	NA	TRBJ1-5	TGTGCCAGCAGTTTAGGGCAGGGCTATCGGCAGCCCCAGCATTTT	CASSLGQGYRQPQHF
NA	TRBV5-4	NA	TRBJ2-2	TGTGCCAGCAGCGTTCGGACGGGAAGTAACACCGGGGAGCTGTTTTTT	CASSVRTGSNTGELFF
TRBD1	TRBV7-8	few	TRBJ1-4	TGTGCCAGCAGCACCGGGACAGCCGTTGGGGGGACTAATGAAAAACTGTTTTTT	CASSTGTAVGGTNEKLFF
TRBD2	TRBV7-6	NA	TRBJ2-1	TGTGCCAGCAGCTTAACTTCTAGCGGGATTTCCTACAATGAGCAGTTCTTC	CASSLTSSGISYNEQFF
NA	TRBV28	NA	TRBJ2-1	TGTGCCAGCAGTCCCTCCCATATAGCGCGTCCCTACAATGAGCAGTTCTTC	CASSPSHIARPYNEQFF
NA	TRBV6-2/TRBV6-3	NA	TRBJ1-5	TGTGCCAGCAGTTACATCCAGGGAGGAAGCAATCAGCCCCAGCATTTT	CASSYIQGGSNQPQHF
TRBD2	TRBV19	NA	TRBJ2-1	TGTGCCAGTAGTATATGGGCGGGAGGTCATGAGCAGTTCTTC	CASSIWAGGHEQFF
NA	TRBV5-6	NA	TRBJ1-2	TGTGCCAGCAGCCCCGGGGAAAACTATGGCTACACCTTC	CASSPGENYGYTF
NA	TRBV21-1	NA	TRBJ2-5	TGTGCCAGCAGTAGACAGGGAAACGAAGAGACCCAGTACTTC	CASSRQGNEETQYF
NA	TRBV9	NA	TRBJ1-2	TGTGCCAGCAGCGCCCAGGGTAAAGCTAACTATGGCTACACCTTC	CASSAQGKANYGYTF
TRBD2	TRBV9	few	TRBJ2-3	TGTGCCAGCAGCACGCGCGGACTAGCGGGATTAACAGATACGCAGTATTTT	CASSTRGLAGLTDTQYF
NA	TRBV27	NA	TRBJ2-7	TGTGCCAGCAGTTCCAGTTATAAGGTGGACATCAACGAGCAGTACTTC	CASSSSYKVDINEQYF
NA	TRBV19	NA	TRBJ1-1	TGTGCCAGTAGTTTACAGAACACTGAAGCTTTCTTT	CASSLQNTEAFF
NA	TRBV6-5	NA	TRBJ1-1	TGTGCCAGCAGTTACTTCGGGGGAGGTGAAGCTTTCTTT	CASSYFGGGEAFF
TRBD1	TRBV7-9	once	TRBJ1-1	TGTGCCAGCAGCCTACGTGGGACAGGAGACACTGAAGCTTTCTTT	CASSLRGTGDTEAFF
TRBD1	TRBV19	NA	TRBJ2-2	TGTGCCACCGGGGGCGGGACAGGGGGCCGCGGGGAGCTGTTTTTT	CATGGGTGGRGELFF
TRBD1	TRBV6-2/TRBV6-3	NA	TRBJ1-2	TGTGCCAGCAGTCGCCCCCGACAGGGCTCAACTCCTTACTATGGCTACACCTTC	CASSRPRQGSTPYYGYTF
NA	TRBV6-2/TRBV6-3	NA	TRBJ1-5	TGTGCCAGCAGTACGACACGACAAGCCCATCAGCCCCAGCATTTT	CASSTTRQAHQPQHF
NA	TRBV19	NA	TRBJ2-7	TGTGCCAGTAGCCCTCCTGGGGGACTCGCCTACGAGCAGTACTTC	CASSPPGGLAYEQYF
TRBD1	TRBV29-1	NA	TRBJ2-1	TGCAGCGGCGACGGGACAGGGAGTGGGGGGTTCTTC	CSGDGTGSGGFF
NA	TRBV28	NA	TRBJ1-1	TGTGCCAGCACCAAGAACCGGGCTTTCTTT	CASTKNRAFF
NA	TRBV7-9	NA	TRBJ1-1	TGTGCCAGCAGCTTCGAAACGAAAGGGGGCACTGAAGCTTTCTTT	CASSFETKGGTEAFF
NA	TRBV11-2	NA	TRBJ2-7	TGTGCCAGCAGCTTCGCAGGGCACTACGAGCAGTACTTC	CASSFAGHYEQYF
NA	TRBV15	few	TRBJ1-3	TGTGCCACCAGCAGAGTAAGGACAGCTGGAAACACCATATATTTT	CATSRVRTAGNTIYF
TRBD2	TRBV2	NA	TRBJ2-7	TGTGCCAGCAGTGATTGGGTTCGGGAGGGCCGATGGGGGTGGCAGTACTTC	CASSDWVREGRWGWQYF
NA	TRBV2	NA	TRBJ1-3	TGTGCCACCCGTAACCGCACCGACTTAAACACCATATATTTT	CATRNRTDLNTIYF
NA	TRBV2	NA	TRBJ2-7	TGTGCCAGCAGCCCACAGGGATACGAGCAGTACTTC	CASSPQGYEQYF